This T cell receptor beta chain was sequenced in a study of human T cells and chemical hapten exposure. Study results and caveats: The study found expanded TCRs formed significantly more large CDR3 similarity clusters than controls.

There are 17 residues in the CDR3. Trimming took 3 bases from V and 3 from J, leaving 21 bases between them. The V gene's germline CDR1 is SGHTA and CDR2 FQGNSA. The sample's time point: patch test 3, about 24 weeks after DPC sensitization. Treatment of the sample: therapeutic diphenylcyclopropenone sensitization with weekly scalp DPC. Whole blood, unfractionated, served as the material for total RNA extraction. As concerns this clonotype: Its target is not known.

Individual cDNA molecules in this library carried unique molecular identifiers. Authors' analysis steps: The number of TCRs in each sample had a median of about 100,000 and spanned about 23,224 to 690,600. TCRdb reanalysed the RACE reads using MiXCR and keeps one entry per CDR3 protein. The authors' filters were not applied to this entry. The sample lists some 79,000 distinct CDR3 sequences, 10% to 11% occurring once. The specimen was whole blood, collected in connection with sensitization to the hapten diphenylcyclopropenone (DPC). The receptor comes from a woman in her forties or fifties with alopecia areata. Some clones in this sample may be carry-over from other donors' samples. The chain recombines TRBV7-2 with TRBJ2-7, with D tentatively TRBD1 (6 bases). The CDR3 DNA sequence: TGTGCCAGCAGCTTGGATGGACAGACCCCTTCACTCTACGAGCAGTACTTC. The encoded protein is CASSLDGQTPSLYEQYF.